One sample yielded the 23 T cell receptor beta chains listed below, sequenced in a study of cytomegalovirus exposure and HLA in healthy donors. Researchers ran the PCR with 60 Vbeta and 13 Jbeta primers. The assay was immunoSEQ multiplex PCR, and TCRdb's table has in-frame clones only and misses some. The sample has some 180,000 clones, over 65% seen once. The sample was PBMCs. Source of these receptors: a woman aged 25 to 39 in good health and CMV-seronegative.

The J gene is TRBJ1-2, the V gene TRBV7-9; D gene ambiguous. The germline CDR1 and CDR2 sequences are SEHNR and FQNEAQ (reference sequence). This CDR3 is 14 amino acids long. The V and J ends lost 5 bases and 4 bases respectively, with 14 bases between them. As DNA, the CDR3 is TGTGCCAGCAGCCCCGCGGGAACTCGCTATGGCTACACCTTC. It codes for CASSPAGTRYGYTF.

The chain carries TRBV7-6 and TRBJ2-7; TRBD1 is a possible D gene (6 bases). The V end was cut by 1 base, the J end by 1 base, with 8 bases between. The CDR3 runs 14 residues. Germline lookup yields CDR1 SGHVS and CDR2 FNYEAQ. The CDR3 sequence is CASSLGGHSYEQYF. In DNA form, the CDR3 reads TGTGCCAGCAGCTTAGGGGGACATTCCTACGAGCAGTACTTC.

V is TRBV6-5 and J is TRBJ1-1; D is perhaps TRBD1 (6 bases). Germline loops: CDR1 MNHEY, CDR2 SVGAGI. V gave up 2 bases and J gave up 4 bases, with 11 bases separating them. The CDR3 totals 14 residues. The CDR3 DNA is TGTGCCAGCAGTTACGGGGGCTACGGCACTGAAGCTTTCTTT. The encoded protein is CASSYGGYGTEAFF.

This chain joins TRBV9 and TRBJ2-5; 7 bases match TRBD1. Germline trimming cut 3 bases from V and 4 bases from J; bases unmatched to any gene: 6. The CDR3 runs to 14 residues. Germline-derived CDR1 and CDR2 are SGDLS and YYNGEE. The CDR3 sequence is CASSAQGVGETQYF. CDR3 sequence (DNA): TGTGCCAGCAGCGCTCAGGGGGTTGGAGAGACCCAGTACTTC.

V usage is TRBV4-2 and J usage is TRBJ2-3; 11 positions agree with TRBD2. Germline values: CDR1 LGHNA, CDR2 YNFKEQ. This CDR3 comprises 16 residues. Losses at the gene ends were 4 bases for V and 2 bases for J; bases not matched to a gene: 5. CDR3 sequence (DNA): TGTGCCAGCAGCCCGCTAGCGGGGGGAGTCACAGATACGCAGTATTTT. Its protein product is CASSPLAGGVTDTQYF.

The chain uses TRBV11-2 and TRBJ1-2, with D tentatively TRBD1 (6 bases). The germline V and J ends were trimmed by 4 bases and 8 bases, with 17 bases remaining between them. The V gene's germline CDR1 is SGHAT and CDR2 FQNNGV. This CDR3 comprises 14 residues. As DNA, the CDR3 is TGTGCCAGCAGCTCGAGGGGACATCTCAAAGGCTACACCTTC. This sequence encodes CASSSRGHLKGYTF.

The sample holds one count of this clone. The genes are TRBV5-8 and TRBJ2-2; the D is unclear. Germline lookup yields CDR1 SGHTS and CDR2 YDEGEE. V was trimmed by 0 bases and J by 5 bases, leaving 11 bases between them. The CDR3 is 15 residues long. CDR3 sequence reads: CASSLDKISTGELFF. CDR3 sequence (DNA): TGTGCCAGCAGCTTGGACAAGATTTCGACCGGGGAGCTGTTTTTT.

The chain joins TRBV19 to TRBJ1-5, with TRBD1 as a possible D gene (5 bases). This CDR3 is built from 17 residues. Trimming stripped 5 bases from V and 6 bases from J, with 23 bases between. The germline V gene has CDR1 LNHDA and CDR2 SQIVND (reference sequence). The CDR3 DNA follows: TGTGCCAGTAGTCCAGGGTTCGGGGGGTCTGGAAGTCAGCCCCAGCATTTT. It specifies CASSPGFGGSGSQPQHF. Using reference TRBV19 and TRBJ1-5 for the parts outside the CDR3, the full variable domain is DGGITQSPKYLFRKEGQNVTLSCEQNLNHDAMYWYRQDPGQGLRLIYYSQIVNDFQKGDIAEGYSVSREKKESFPLTVTSAQKNPTAFYLCASSPGFGGSGSQPQHFGDGTRLSIL.

The gene calls are TRBV7-2 and TRBJ2-7; D not certain. The ends were cut back, 5 bases at V and 6 bases at J, with 14 bases in the middle. Germline V gene data show CDR1 as SGHTA and CDR2 as FQGNSA. CDR3 length equals 13 residues. In DNA, the CDR3 is TGTGCCAGCAGCCAACGATCGGGTATCGAGCAGTACTTC. It is translated as CASSQRSGIEQYF.

This clone was detected a few times. The genes are TRBV7-9 and TRBJ2-7; TRBD1 is a possible D gene (5 bases). Per the germline V gene, CDR1 is SEHNR and CDR2 is FQNEAQ (reference sequence). The V end lost 5 bases, the J end lost 4 bases, and 9 bases lay between the germline ends. The CDR3 runs to 12 residues. CDR3 sequence reads: CASSHRQYEQYF. CDR3 nucleotide sequence: TGTGCCAGCAGCCACCGACAGTACGAGCAGTACTTC. The entire variable domain, with the rest obtained from reference TRBV7-9 and TRBJ2-7, is as follows: DTGVSQNPRHKITKRGQNVTFRCDPISEHNRLYWYRQTLGQGPEFLTYFQNEAQLEKSRLLSDRFSAERPKGSFSTLEIQRTEQGDSAMYLCASSHRQYEQYFGPGTRLTVT.

This chain connects TRBV5-1 to TRBJ2-7; D not resolved. Per the germline V gene, CDR1 is SGHRS and CDR2 is YFSETQ. The V gene lost 1 base and the J gene lost 0 bases, with 8 bases spanning the gap. This CDR3 is 14 amino acids long. CDR3 region: CASSLMQNSYEQYF. CDR3 DNA sequence: TGCGCCAGCAGCTTGATGCAGAACTCCTACGAGCAGTACTTC.

The chain employs TRBV2 and TRBJ1-5; D is possibly TRBD1 (6 bases). The germline CDR1 and CDR2 sequences are SNHLY and FYNNEI. The CDR3 runs to 14 residues. With 3 bases removed from V and 6 bases from J, the gap between germline ends came to 12 bases. For the CDR3, the DNA is TGTGCCAGCAGTGAGGTCCAGGGGTTTCAGCCCCAGCATTTT. As protein: CASSEVQGFQPQHF.

In the case of this clone: The identical CDR3 is also encoded by other nucleotide sequences in the sample. V gene TRBV5-1 combines with J gene TRBJ2-7, with 8 bases matching TRBD1. V dropped 0 bases and J dropped 3; count of bases not matched to a gene: 5. In germline, CDR1 is SGHRS, CDR2 YFSETQ. The CDR3 consists of 15 residues. CDR3 in amino acids: CASSLALGQGYEQYF. CDR3 coding DNA: TGCGCCAGCAGCTTGGCATTAGGACAGGGCTACGAGCAGTACTTC.

The chain links TRBV7-2 to TRBJ2-1; TRBD2 matches 12 bases. From germline, CDR1 is SGHTA and CDR2 FQGNSA. The length of the CDR3 is 17 residues. V lost 1 base to trimming and J lost 4 bases; unmatched junction nucleotides: 5. The CDR3 nucleotides are TGTGCCAGCAGCTTAGTCCCACTAGCGGGAGGTTACAATGAGCAGTTCTTC. It is translated as CASSLVPLAGGYNEQFF.

V and J are TRBV5-4 and TRBJ2-2; 11 positions agree with TRBD2. V shed 4 bases and J 5 bases; nucleotides not matched to a gene: 7. The CDR3 runs to 16 residues. Germline CDR1 SGHNT, CDR2 YYREEE (reference sequence). In nucleotides, the CDR3 is TGTGCCAGCAGCCCAATAGCGGGGGGGCTGACCGGGGAGCTGTTTTTT. It specifies CASSPIAGGLTGELFF.

The genes are TRBV4-3 and TRBJ1-2; D perhaps matches TRBD1 (6 bases). V lost 0 bases to trimming and J lost 7 bases, with 18 bases between them. Germline V CDR1 and CDR2: LGHNA, YSLEER. The CDR3 covers 16 residues. The CDR3 nucleotides read TGCGCCAGCAGCCAAGATTTCAGGGGAAGCTTTGTTGGCTACACCTTC. Translating gives CASSQDFRGSFVGYTF.

This chain connects TRBV5-1 to TRBJ1-2; perhaps TRBD1 as D (5 bases). CDR3 length equals 14 residues. Deletions cut 4 bases from V and 4 bases from J, with 14 bases between. Germline V gene sequence: CDR1 SGHRS, CDR2 YFSETQ. CDR3 sequence: CASSPWTNSYGYTF. In DNA form, the CDR3 reads TGCGCCAGCAGCCCGTGGACAAATAGCTATGGCTACACCTTC.

This clone was observed a few times. This chain connects TRBV2 to TRBJ2-7; D perhaps matches TRBD2 (5 bases). V lost 3 bases to trimming and J lost 9 bases, with 18 bases between them. The CDR3 loop spans 14 amino acids. Per the germline V gene, CDR1 is SNHLY and CDR2 is FYNNEI. CDR3 residues: CASSDRAERRGQYF. CDR3 in DNA: TGTGCCAGCAGTGACCGGGCGGAGCGGCGAGGGCAGTACTTC. Based on the CDR3 plus reference TRBV2 and TRBJ2-7, the full variable domain is EPEVTQTPSHQVTQMGQEVILRCVPISNHLYFYWYRQILGQKVEFLVSFYNNEISEKSEIFDDQFSVERPDGSNFTLKIRSTKLEDSAMYFCASSDRAERRGQYFGPGTRLTVT.

The V and J genes are TRBV13 and TRBJ2-5, with a possible D match to TRBD1 (6 bases). Trimming shortened V by 5 bases and J by 6 bases, and 19 bases separated the two germline ends. In germline, CDR1 is PRHDT, CDR2 FYEKMQ (reference sequence). The CDR3 runs 15 residues. CDR3 nucleotides: TGTGCCAGCAGCAGTGGACAGCGCGGTGGGAAGACCCAGTACTTC. Protein product: CASSSGQRGGKTQYF.

The sample holds one count of this clone. The chain carries TRBV29-1 and TRBJ2-5; 7 bases line up with TRBD2. The CDR3 runs to 15 residues. The V gene end was trimmed by 0 bases and the J gene end by 2 bases; junction bases not matched to a gene: 6. Looked up from germline, CDR1 is SQVTM and CDR2 is ANQGSEA. Here the CDR3 reads CSVEDLERGQETQYF. The CDR3 DNA reads TGCAGCGTTGAAGATTTGGAGCGGGGACAAGAGACCCAGTACTTC.

In this sample, this clone turned up a few times. The chain has TRBV7-2 and TRBJ2-3; 8 positions match TRBD2. From germline, CDR1 is SGHTA and CDR2 FQGNSA. The CDR3 loop spans 15 amino acids. After removal of 1 base from V and 10 bases from J, the junction contained 10 bases not matched to a gene. For the CDR3, the DNA is TGTGCCAGCAGCTTAGGCCCGCTAGCGGGTCTTCCGCAGTATTTT. Amino acids: CASSLGPLAGLPQYF.

The chain combines TRBV7-9 with TRBJ1-5; 8 nucleotides align to TRBD1. Trimming took 2 bases from V and 8 from J; bases not matched to a gene: 5. The CDR3 loop spans 14 amino acids. CDR1 and CDR2 (germline): SEHNR, FQNEAQ (reference sequence). The CDR3 DNA is TGTGCCAGCAGCTTATTAGGGGGACAGGAGCCCCAGCATTTT. Its translation: CASSLLGGQEPQHF.

This chain connects TRBV7-3 to TRBJ2-3; 7 bases match TRBD1. There are 16 residues in the CDR3. With 4 bases clipped from V and 1 base from J, the junction kept 8 bases outside the gene matches. Germline CDR1 and CDR2: SGHTA and FQGTGA. The CDR3 loop is CASSSSRGTRTDTQYF. CDR3 DNA: TGTGCCAGCAGCTCCTCCAGGGGGACACGCACAGATACGCAGTATTTT. Full variable domain (outside the CDR3, taken from reference TRBV7-3 and TRBJ2-3): GAGVSQTPSNKVTEKGKYVELRCDPISGHTALYWYRQSLGQGPEFLIYFQGTGAADDSGLPNDRFFAVRPEGSVSTLKIQRTERGDSAVYLCASSSSRGTRTDTQYFGPGTRLTVL.